This T cell receptor (beta chain) appears in the sequencing data of a study of blood T cell repertoires in COVID-19. The CDR3 contains 15 residues. With V trimmed by 3 bases and J by 8 bases, 8 bases remained unmatched. Germline-derived CDR1 and CDR2 are SGHRS and YFSETQ. Authors' methods: Researchers report that nucleated cell counts were estimated from reference gene primer amplification. The table came from immunoSEQ multiplex PCR; TCRdb's copy has only in-frame clones and leaves some out. The V and J calls and the clone size are those of that table, but D and trimming were determined from the DNA. The sample has fewer than 250,000 clones, 75% to 90% seen once.

The TCR comes from a woman in her 40s with acute or convalescent COVID-19. Material for sequencing was peripheral blood. The chain recombines TRBV5-1 with TRBJ1-6; TRBD1 aligns across 7 bases. This CDR3 is CASSYSTGEDSPLHF. CDR3 in DNA: TGCGCCAGCAGCTACTCAACAGGGGAAGATTCACCCCTCCACTTT.